The 15 T cell receptor beta chains given below trace back to one sample, sequenced in a study of blood T cell repertoires in COVID-19. The protocol was immunoSEQ multiplex PCR, while the TCRdb copy is restricted to in-frame clones and leaves out a portion. The sample has about 250,000 clones; 80% to 90% are singletons. Sequenced: PBMCs or T cells enriched from blood (not recorded which). Every receptor here comes from a man aged 35 to 55 who had recovered from COVID-19.

In this sample, this clone turned up once. The genes are TRBV4-2 and TRBJ1-2, with 7 nucleotides matching TRBD1. CDR1 and CDR2 from the germline V gene are LGHNA and YNFKEQ. J lost 8 bases, V lost 1 base, and 7 bases had no gene match. This CDR3 contains 14 residues. The CDR3 DNA sequence: TGTGCCAGCAGCCAAGTTGAGGGGGCGAACGGCTACACCTTC. Its protein product is CASSQVEGANGYTF.

J is TRBJ2-1 and V is TRBV4-2; D unresolved. The germline V gene encodes CDR1 LGHNA and CDR2 YNFKEQ. The CDR3 loop spans 14 amino acids. The ends were cut back, 4 bases at V and 5 bases at J, with 12 bases in the middle. CDR3 nucleotide sequence: TGTGCCAGCAGCCCTCCCCTTCCCCACAATGAGCAGTTCTTC. It encodes CASSPPLPHNEQFF.

The rearrangement uses TRBV27 and TRBJ2-7, with D perhaps TRBD2 (6 bases). V lost 8 bases and J 3 bases, leaving 14 bases between the germline ends. Germline V gene sequence: CDR1 MNHEY, CDR2 SMNVEV (reference sequence). The CDR3 runs 13 residues. The CDR3 loop is CASGDNGGYEQYF. The CDR3 coding sequence is TGTGCCAGCGGTGACAACGGGGGCTACGAGCAGTACTTC.

The gene calls are TRBV5-1 and TRBJ1-5; the D is unclear. CDR1 SGHRS and CDR2 YFSETQ come from the germline V gene. There are 17 residues in the CDR3. V lost 6 bases and J 1 base, leaving 20 bases between the germline ends. Written as DNA, the CDR3 is TGCGCCAGCAATCGCAGGATGAACGGGAGCAGCAATCAGCCCCAGCATTTT. Residues: CASNRRMNGSSNQPQHF.

The chain is built from TRBV2 and TRBJ1-2, with a weak D call TRBD1 (6 bases). Trimming stripped 6 bases from V and 4 bases from J, with 15 bases between. There are 14 residues in the CDR3. CDR1 and CDR2 (germline): SNHLY, FYNNEI. Here the CDR3 reads CASRRTAFGYGYTF. As DNA, the CDR3 is TGTGCCAGCAGGAGGACAGCTTTTGGCTATGGCTACACCTTC.

The chain combines TRBV7-6 with TRBJ2-7; D might be TRBD2 (6 bases). This CDR3 has 15 amino acids. Germline loops: CDR1 SGHVS, CDR2 FNYEAQ. Trimming left V 1 base short and J 1 base short, with 11 bases between. As DNA, the CDR3 is TGTGCCAGCAGCTTAGGCGGGGACTTTTCCTACGAGCAGTACTTC. Amino acids: CASSLGGDFSYEQYF.

V usage is TRBV5-6 and J usage is TRBJ1-3, with TRBD1 identical over 8 bases. After removal of 4 bases from V and 6 bases from J, the junction contained 6 bases not matched to a gene. Germline values: CDR1 SGHDT, CDR2 YYEEEE. The CDR3 sequence is 14 residues long. The CDR3 nucleotides read TGTGCCAGCAGCGCTGGGACAGGCCTAAACACCATATATTTT. It translates to CASSAGTGLNTIYF.

This clone was counted a single time. The chain employs TRBV14 and TRBJ2-7, with TRBD2 identical over 14 bases. The V and J ends lost 3 bases and 7 bases, in that order; junction bases with no gene match: 5. CDR1 and CDR2 (germline): SGHDN, FVKESK. The CDR3 loop spans 15 amino acids. The CDR3 sequence is CASSHPGTSGREQYF. For the CDR3, the DNA is TGTGCCAGCAGCCACCCTGGGACTAGCGGGAGAGAGCAGTACTTC. The whole variable domain, filled in from reference TRBV14 and TRBJ2-7, reads EAGVTQFPSHSVIEKGQTVTLRCDPISGHDNLYWYRRVMGKEIKFLLHFVKESKQDESGMPNNRFLAERTGGTYSTLKVQPAELEDSGVYFCASSHPGTSGREQYFGPGTRLTVT.

V and J are TRBV28 and TRBJ2-7, with D maybe TRBD1 (5 bases). V dropped 4 bases and J dropped 3 bases, with 16 bases sitting between them. Germline V gene sequence: CDR1 MDHEN, CDR2 SYDVKM. This CDR3 contains 15 residues. The CDR3 DNA reads TGTGCCAGCAGTTCCCGTTGGGCAGACAGCTACGAGCAGTACTTC. Translated: CASSSRWADSYEQYF. Drawing the rest from reference TRBV28 and TRBJ2-7, the complete variable domain is DVKVTQSSRYLVKRTGEKVFLECVQDMDHENMFWYRQDPGLGLRLIYFSYDVKMKEKGDIPEGYSVSREKKERFSLILESASTNQTSMYLCASSSRWADSYEQYFGPGTRLTVT.

This clone was recorded only once. The chain combines TRBV18 with TRBJ1-1, with D possibly matching TRBD1 (6 bases). This CDR3 has 16 residues. Germline V CDR1 and CDR2: KGHSH, LQKENI. Trimming took off 5 bases at V and 0 bases at J, with 16 bases between the two ends. This chain's CDR3 is CASSRRGGGLNTEAFF. CDR3 DNA sequence: TGTGCCAGCTCAAGGCGGGGGGGCGGCCTGAACACTGAAGCTTTCTTT.

The rearrangement joins TRBV6-2 or TRBV6-3 to TRBJ1-5; a possible D gene is TRBD1 (5 bases). Trimming cost V 7 bases and J 2 bases, with 9 bases left between them. CDR1 and CDR2 from the germline V gene are MNHEY and SVGEGT. This CDR3 spans 13 amino acids. CDR3: CASTPQGNQPQHF. DNA of the CDR3: TGTGCCAGCACCCCACAGGGCAATCAGCCCCAGCATTTT.

The rearrangement joins TRBV18 to TRBJ2-3; no clear D gene. With 0 bases removed from V and 0 bases from J, the gap between germline ends came to 4 bases. The CDR3 sequence is 14 residues long. Germline assignment: CDR1 KGHSH and CDR2 LQKENI. The CDR3 here is CASSPPLSTDTQYF. The DNA for the CDR3 is TGTGCCAGCTCACCACCGTTAAGCACAGATACGCAGTATTTT.

The V gene is TRBV24-1, the J gene TRBJ1-5; D ambiguous. CDR1 and CDR2 (germline): KGHDR, SFDVKD. The CDR3 has 12 amino acids. Trimming shortened V by 3 bases and J by 5 bases, and 4 bases separated the two germline ends. Here the CDR3 reads CATSDPDQPQHF. In nucleotides, the CDR3 is TGTGCCACCAGTGATCCTGATCAGCCCCAGCATTTT.

The chain is built from TRBV6-1 and TRBJ2-1, with 11 bases matching TRBD2. Germline V lookup: CDR1 MNHNS, CDR2 SASEGT. J gave up 3 bases and V 4 bases, and 2 bases lay outside the gene matches. CDR3 length: 15 residues. The CDR3, as DNA: TGTGCCAGCAGTGTAGCGGGAGGGATCTACAATGAGCAGTTCTTC. Translated, it gives CASSVAGGIYNEQFF.

This chain links TRBV27 with TRBJ2-3, with D tentatively TRBD2 (6 bases). This CDR3 has 14 amino acids. The V end lost 10 bases, the J end lost 2 bases, and 16 bases lay between the germline ends. The V gene's germline CDR1 is MNHEY and CDR2 SMNVEV (reference sequence). The CDR3 sequence is CATGTYGDTDTQYF. The CDR3 nucleotides are TGTGCCACCGGGACTTACGGGGACACAGATACGCAGTATTTT.